This T cell receptor (beta chain) appears in the sequencing data of a study of T cell responses to AZD1222 COVID-19 vaccine. Measured with immunoSEQ multiplex PCR; TCRdb has only the in-frame clones, and not every one. This table has under 110,000 clones, over 75% appearing once. The sample was peripheral blood, taken 28 days after the second AZD1222 dose. The sequence was obtained from an adult who received the AZD1222 COVID-19 vaccine.

DNA of the CDR3: TGTGCCAGCAGTTACTCGCTCGTGAAAAGCTCTGGAAACACCATATATTTT. Amino acids: CASSYSLVKSSGNTIYF. The chain uses TRBV6-2 or TRBV6-3 and TRBJ1-3; the D is unclear. The CDR3 covers 17 residues. V shed 0 bases and J shed 0 bases, with 12 bases lying between them. CDR1 and CDR2 (germline): MNHEY, SVGEGT.